This is a list of T cell receptor beta chains from one sample in a study of cytomegalovirus exposure and HLA in healthy donors. Some clones are missing from TCRdb's copy, which holds only in-frame ones; the method was immunoSEQ multiplex PCR. The table records around 91,000 clones, around 67% of them present only once. Sequencing was done on a sample of PBMCs. Source of these receptors: a human donor in good health. Both conserved end residues are part of each CDR3. A D gene is named only where the DNA matches it firmly.

cdr3_aa	d_call	v_call	j_call
CASSFERGGIGYNEQFF	TRBD2	TRBV5-8	TRBJ2-1
CASSRRDRYTEAFF	TRBD1	TRBV6-5	TRBJ1-1
CASSLDPPGENQPQHF	-	TRBV11-3	TRBJ1-5
CTSSQDLNEHNEQFF	-	TRBV1	TRBJ2-1
CASSRRDRASSSYNEQFF	TRBD1	TRBV7-9	TRBJ2-1
CASSRTGARSSYNSPLHF	TRBD1	TRBV7-2	TRBJ1-6
CAYSPAVGETQYF	-	TRBV30	TRBJ2-5
CASSLVGYEQYF	-	TRBV7-2	-
CAISRGTGASYGYTF	TRBD1	TRBV7-2	TRBJ1-2
CASSRLAGRETQYF	TRBD2	TRBV6-5	TRBJ2-5
CASSFSGVADTQYF	TRBD2	TRBV7-9	TRBJ2-3
CASEDRDYDWGYTQYF	TRBD2	TRBV19	TRBJ2-3
CASSYGGAGSYGYTF	-	TRBV6-6	TRBJ1-2
CASRLTSYQETQYF	-	TRBV2	TRBJ2-5
CASSSEVPGGANVLTF	-	TRBV18	TRBJ2-6
CASSLHPGQGDYGYTF	TRBD1	TRBV5-1	TRBJ1-2
CASSFSGNTDTQYF	-	TRBV5-4	TRBJ2-3
CASSVGLLADQETQYF	-	TRBV9	TRBJ2-5
CASSSSSGGAVADTQYF	TRBD2	TRBV5-1	TRBJ2-3
CASSLVGSGNTIYF	-	TRBV7-9	TRBJ1-3
CASSRGTGGVGNEKLFF	TRBD1	TRBV5-4	TRBJ1-4
CASSEGANTEAFF	-	TRBV2	TRBJ1-1
CASSSAGGTGELFF	TRBD1	TRBV19	TRBJ2-2
CASSRGTSGGIGVDEQFF	TRBD2	TRBV5-4	TRBJ2-1
CASSPPGQTYGYTF	-	TRBV7-9	TRBJ1-2
CATSRSGGASDTQYF	TRBD2	TRBV15	TRBJ2-3
CASSQEINDRGSFRSF	TRBD1	TRBV4-2	TRBJ1-2
CASSQDRGAAEAFF	TRBD1	TRBV6-5	TRBJ1-1
CACEGRAGPSPEAFF	-	TRBV6-5	TRBJ1-1
CASRPIGVAVGDTDTQYF	-	TRBV5-1	TRBJ2-3
CASSLPGELFF	-	TRBV7-2	TRBJ2-2